This T cell receptor (beta chain) was found in a study of T-cell reconstitution after alpha-beta-depleted transplantation in children. Points from the study as a whole: As was reported, about two months after transplant, alpha-beta T cells came from several hundred expanded graft clones.

This clonotype has only a few counts. Its target is unknown. With V trimmed by 3 bases and J by 6 bases, 15 bases remained unmatched. The CDR3 runs to 18 residues. Germline-derived CDR1 and CDR2 are SGHRS and YFSETQ. The TCRbeta library incorporated unique molecular identifiers. TCRdb ran MiXCR on the PCR reads and lists one entry per CDR3 protein. The sample lists hundreds of thousands of distinct CDR3 sequences; 10% to 15% were seen once. This TCR derives from a male patient younger than 18 who had a stem cell transplant for acute myeloid leukemia, so the T cells may come from the graft donor. The V gene is TRBV5-1, the J gene TRBJ1-6; 7 bases are a match to TRBD1. The source material was PBMCs, mostly from graft donor cells, sampled 360 days after TCRalphabeta/CD19-depleted stem cell transplant. This CDR3 reads CASSSDIRGQRGNSPLHF. The CDR3 DNA follows: TGCGCCAGCAGCTCAGACATCAGGGGACAGAGGGGTAATTCACCCCTCCACTTT.